The 8 T cell receptor beta chains presented below share a single source sample, sequenced in a study of PD-L1 blockade in urothelial cancer. The protocol was immunoSEQ multiplex PCR, while the TCRdb copy is restricted to in-frame clones and leaves out a portion. The sample has about 36,000 clones; roughly 82% are singletons. Indicated time point: peripheral blood 6 weeks after treatment start. Here the sequenced sample was PBMCs, taken around atezolizumab (anti-PD-L1) treatment. The receptors stem from a man aged 40-55 years with urothelial cancer.

The genes are TRBV19 and TRBJ2-2; unclear D gene. V was trimmed by 10 bases and J by 2 bases, leaving 8 bases between them. Germline values: CDR1 LNHDA, CDR2 SQIVND (reference sequence). The CDR3 has 12 amino acids. The CDR3 DNA reads as TGTGCCACCTATAGAAACACCGGGGAGCTGTTTTTT. This gives the protein CATYRNTGELFF.

The rearrangement links TRBV4-1 to TRBJ2-7, with D possibly being TRBD2 (5 bases). The CDR3 has 13 amino acids. In germline, CDR1 is MGHRA, CDR2 YSYEKL. Trimming removed 0 bases at V and 7 bases at J, with 10 bases between. The CDR3 loop reads CASSQDGPGEQYF. The CDR3 coding sequence is TGCGCCAGCAGCCAAGACGGGCCGGGGGAGCAGTACTTC.

The rearrangement joins TRBV29-1 to TRBJ1-3; D not resolved. This CDR3 has 12 residues. V was pared by 7 bases and J by 3 bases, with 10 bases between. Germline V gives CDR1 SQVTM, CDR2 ANQGSEA. CDR3 residues: CSAGGHGNTIYF. In nucleotides, the CDR3 is TGCAGCGCGGGAGGCCATGGAAACACCATATATTTT.

DNA for the CDR3: TGTGCCACCATGGGCTTATGGGGGGATACTGAAGCTTTCTTT. Residues: CATMGLWGDTEAFF. The rearrangement uses TRBV19 and TRBJ1-1, with D possibly matching TRBD1 (5 bases). Looked up from germline, CDR1 is LNHDA and CDR2 is SQIVND (reference sequence). Trimming removed 10 bases at V and 5 bases at J, with 20 bases between. This CDR3 has 14 amino acids.

Here the CDR3 DNA reads TGCGCCAGCAGTACAGCTAGCGGGAGGACAGATACGCAGTATTTT. The encoded protein is CASSTASGRTDTQYF. The chain employs TRBV5-1 and TRBJ2-3; 11 nucleotides align to TRBD2. CDR1 SGHRS and CDR2 YFSETQ come from the germline V gene. This CDR3 has 15 amino acids. Unmatched junction bases numbered 5, after V lost 5 bases and J lost 3 bases.

The gene calls are TRBV14 and TRBJ2-1; 11 positions match TRBD2. The V and J ends lost 3 bases and 3 bases, in that order; junction bases with no gene match: 4. CDR1 is SGHDN, CDR2 FVKESK, per germline. There are 16 residues in the CDR3. The CDR3 spells CASSHPGTSGYNEQFF. The CDR3 region has the DNA TGTGCCAGCAGCCATCCCGGGACTAGCGGCTACAATGAGCAGTTCTTC.

The chain uses TRBV5-4 and TRBJ2-1; D may be TRBD2 (5 bases). This CDR3 is built from 12 residues. V dropped 4 bases and J dropped 10 bases, with 12 bases sitting between them. Germline CDR1 is SGHNT and CDR2 is YYREEE (reference sequence). The CDR3 loop reads CASSGLAREQFF. In nucleotides, the CDR3 is TGTGCCAGCAGCGGGCTAGCTCGGGAGCAGTTCTTC.

The chain recombines TRBV27 with TRBJ2-1, with 11 bases identical to TRBD2. The CDR3 has 18 amino acids. The germline V gene encodes CDR1 MNHEY and CDR2 SMNVEV (reference sequence). J lost 0 bases, V lost 0 bases, and 4 bases had no gene match. The CDR3, as DNA: TGTGCCAGCAGTTTATCTAGCGGGAGGGTGAGCTCCTACAATGAGCAGTTCTTC. Its translation is CASSLSSGRVSSYNEQFF.